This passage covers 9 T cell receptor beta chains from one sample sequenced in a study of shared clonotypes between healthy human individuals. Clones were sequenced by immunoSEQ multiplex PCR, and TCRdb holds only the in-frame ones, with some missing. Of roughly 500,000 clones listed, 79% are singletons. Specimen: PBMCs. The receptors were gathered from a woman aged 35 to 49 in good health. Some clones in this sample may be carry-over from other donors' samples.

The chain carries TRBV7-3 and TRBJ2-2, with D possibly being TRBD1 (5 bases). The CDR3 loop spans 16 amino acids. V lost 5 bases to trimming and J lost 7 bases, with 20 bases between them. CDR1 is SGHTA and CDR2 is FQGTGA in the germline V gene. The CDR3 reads CASSQRPIGAYGELFF. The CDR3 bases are TGTGCCAGCAGCCAACGGCCGATAGGGGCTTACGGGGAGCTGTTTTTT.

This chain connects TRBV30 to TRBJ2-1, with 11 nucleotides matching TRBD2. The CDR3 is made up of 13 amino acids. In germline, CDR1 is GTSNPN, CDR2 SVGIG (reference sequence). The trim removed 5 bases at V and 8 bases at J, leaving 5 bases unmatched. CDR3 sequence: CAWGSGRAYEQFF. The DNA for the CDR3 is TGTGCCTGGGGTAGCGGGAGGGCATATGAGCAGTTCTTC.

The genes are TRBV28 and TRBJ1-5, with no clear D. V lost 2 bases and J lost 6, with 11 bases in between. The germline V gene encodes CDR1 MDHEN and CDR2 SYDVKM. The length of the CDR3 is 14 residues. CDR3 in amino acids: CASSLGEESQPQHF. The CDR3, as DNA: TGTGCCAGCAGTTTAGGGGAAGAGAGTCAGCCCCAGCATTTT.

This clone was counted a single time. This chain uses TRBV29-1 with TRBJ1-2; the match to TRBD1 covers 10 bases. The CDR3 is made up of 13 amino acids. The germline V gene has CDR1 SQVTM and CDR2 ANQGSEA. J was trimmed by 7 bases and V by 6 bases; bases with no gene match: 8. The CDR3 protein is CSVGDRGLGGYTF. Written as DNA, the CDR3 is TGCAGCGTAGGGGACAGGGGATTGGGTGGCTACACCTTC.

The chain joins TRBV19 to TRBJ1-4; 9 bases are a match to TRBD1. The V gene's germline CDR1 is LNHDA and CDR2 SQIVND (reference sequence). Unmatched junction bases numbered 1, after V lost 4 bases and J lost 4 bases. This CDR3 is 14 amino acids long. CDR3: CASSRDRDNEKLFF. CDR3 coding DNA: TGTGCCAGTAGTAGGGACAGGGATAATGAAAAACTGTTTTTT.

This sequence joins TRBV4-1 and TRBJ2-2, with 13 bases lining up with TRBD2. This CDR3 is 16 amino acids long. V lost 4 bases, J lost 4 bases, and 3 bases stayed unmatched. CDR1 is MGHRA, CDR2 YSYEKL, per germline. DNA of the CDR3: TGCGCCAGCAGCCGGGGACTAGCGGGACGCACCGGGGAGCTGTTTTTT. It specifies CASSRGLAGRTGELFF.

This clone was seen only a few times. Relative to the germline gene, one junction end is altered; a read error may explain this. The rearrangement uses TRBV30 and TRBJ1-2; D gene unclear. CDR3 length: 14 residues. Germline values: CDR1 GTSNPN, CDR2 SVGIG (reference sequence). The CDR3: CAWSLSIEAPALGF. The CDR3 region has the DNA TGTGCCTGGAGTCTCTCCATAGAGGCCCCGGCCTTGGGCTTC.

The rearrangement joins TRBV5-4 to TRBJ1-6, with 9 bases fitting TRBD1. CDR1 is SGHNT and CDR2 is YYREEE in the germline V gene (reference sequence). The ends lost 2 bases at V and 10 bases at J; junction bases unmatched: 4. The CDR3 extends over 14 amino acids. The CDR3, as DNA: TGTGCCAGCAGCTTAGGACAGGGGTCCTCACCCCTCCACTTT. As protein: CASSLGQGSSPLHF.

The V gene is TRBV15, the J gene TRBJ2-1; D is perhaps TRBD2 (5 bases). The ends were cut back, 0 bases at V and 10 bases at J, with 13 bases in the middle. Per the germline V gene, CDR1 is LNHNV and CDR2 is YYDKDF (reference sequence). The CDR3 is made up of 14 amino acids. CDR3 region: CATSREGASLEQFF. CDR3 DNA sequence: TGTGCCACCAGCAGAGAGGGAGCATCCCTGGAGCAGTTCTTC.